This T cell receptor (beta chain) appears in the sequencing data of a study of Ad26.COV2.S vaccination and SARS-CoV-2 variants. Germline values: CDR1 SGHTS, CDR2 YDEGEE. The CDR3 length is 16 residues. Trimming took 4 bases from V and 8 from J, leaving 22 bases between them. Treatment of the sample: roughly 20 received Ad26.COV2.S at low or high dose, single or two shots; about five received placebo; per-sample allocation not given. Day 63 after the first injection of vaccine or placebo was the sampling time. TCRdb keeps only in-frame clones here, not all; method: immunoSEQ multiplex PCR. Found here are some 290,000 clones, roughly 80% of them singletons; the top ten hold approximately 2%.

This chain connects TRBV5-8 to TRBJ2-1; either TRBD1 or TRBD2 may supply D (5 bases each). The TCR originated in a person between 18 and 65 years old who received the Ad26.COV2.S COVID-19 vaccine or a placebo. This material consisted of peripheral blood, taken in a trial of Ad26.COV2.S vaccine versus placebo. Here the CDR3 reads CASSKGRDPGSDEQFF. CDR3 DNA sequence: TGTGCCAGCAGCAAAGGCCGGGACCCGGGGTCCGATGAGCAGTTCTTC.